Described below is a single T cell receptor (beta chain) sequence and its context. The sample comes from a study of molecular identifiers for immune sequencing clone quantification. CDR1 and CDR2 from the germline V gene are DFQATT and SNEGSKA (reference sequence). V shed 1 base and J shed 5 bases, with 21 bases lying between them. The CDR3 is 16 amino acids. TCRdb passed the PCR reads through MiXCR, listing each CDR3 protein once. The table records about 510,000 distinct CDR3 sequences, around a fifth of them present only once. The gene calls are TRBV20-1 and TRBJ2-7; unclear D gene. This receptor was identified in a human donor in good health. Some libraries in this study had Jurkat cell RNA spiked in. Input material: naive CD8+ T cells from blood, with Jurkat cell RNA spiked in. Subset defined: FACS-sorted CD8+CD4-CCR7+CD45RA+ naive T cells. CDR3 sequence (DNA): TGCAGTGCTAGAGCCCTAGAGACATCCCCATGGCACGAGCAGTACTTC. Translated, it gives CSARALETSPWHEQYF.